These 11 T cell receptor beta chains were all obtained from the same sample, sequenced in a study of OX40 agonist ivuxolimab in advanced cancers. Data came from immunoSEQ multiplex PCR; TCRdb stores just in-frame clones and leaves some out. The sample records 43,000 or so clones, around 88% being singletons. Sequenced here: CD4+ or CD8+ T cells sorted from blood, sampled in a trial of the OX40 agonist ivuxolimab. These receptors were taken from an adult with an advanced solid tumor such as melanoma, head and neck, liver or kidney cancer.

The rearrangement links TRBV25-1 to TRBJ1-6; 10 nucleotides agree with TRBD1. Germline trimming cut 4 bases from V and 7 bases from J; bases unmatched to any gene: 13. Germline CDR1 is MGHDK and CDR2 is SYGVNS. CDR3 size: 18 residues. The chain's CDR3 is CASSGWDRGTFRNSPLHF. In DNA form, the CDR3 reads TGTGCCAGCAGTGGGTGGGACAGGGGAACATTTAGGAATTCACCCCTCCACTTT. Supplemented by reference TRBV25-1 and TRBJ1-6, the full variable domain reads EADIYQTPRYLVIGTGKKITLECSQTMGHDKMYWYQQDPGMELHLIHYSYGVNSTEKGDLSSESTVSRIRTEHFPLTLESARPSHTSQYLCASSGWDRGTFRNSPLHFGNGTRLTVT.

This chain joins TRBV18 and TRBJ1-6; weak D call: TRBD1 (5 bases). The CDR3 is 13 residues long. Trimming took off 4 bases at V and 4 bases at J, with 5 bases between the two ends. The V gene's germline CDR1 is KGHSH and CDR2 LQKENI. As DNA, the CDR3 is TGTGCCAGCTCACAGGGGTATAATTCACCCCTCCACTTT. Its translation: CASSQGYNSPLHF.

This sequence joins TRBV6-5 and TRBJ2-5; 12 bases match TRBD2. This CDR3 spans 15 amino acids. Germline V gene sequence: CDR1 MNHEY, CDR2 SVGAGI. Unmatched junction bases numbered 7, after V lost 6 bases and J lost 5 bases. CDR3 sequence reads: CASRNLAGGRETQYF. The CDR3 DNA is TGTGCCAGCAGGAACCTAGCGGGGGGGCGGGAGACCCAGTACTTC.

This chain's CDR3 is CASSLAGRLNTEAFF. For the CDR3, the DNA is TGCGCCAGCAGCTTGGCGGGACGGTTGAACACTGAAGCTTTCTTT. The chain is built from TRBV5-1 and TRBJ1-1; tentatively, D is TRBD1 (5 bases). V was pared by 0 bases and J by 0 bases, with 9 bases between. CDR1 is SGHRS and CDR2 is YFSETQ in the germline V gene. The CDR3 length is 15 residues.

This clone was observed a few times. The DNA for the CDR3 is TGTGCCAGTAGTATAGATAAAAAGGTCAACACTGAAGCTTTCTTT. Amino acid sequence: CASSIDKKVNTEAFF. The chain links TRBV19 to TRBJ1-1, with unresolved D. CDR3 length: 15 residues. From germline, CDR1 is LNHDA and CDR2 SQIVND (reference sequence). V was shortened by 0 bases and J by 2 bases, with 10 bases between the two germline ends.

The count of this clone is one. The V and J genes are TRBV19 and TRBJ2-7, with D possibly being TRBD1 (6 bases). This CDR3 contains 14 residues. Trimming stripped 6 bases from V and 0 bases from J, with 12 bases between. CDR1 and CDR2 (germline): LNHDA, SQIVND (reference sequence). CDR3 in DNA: TGTGCCAGTAGGGACAGCCTCCTCTCCTACGAGCAGTACTTC. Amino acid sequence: CASRDSLLSYEQYF. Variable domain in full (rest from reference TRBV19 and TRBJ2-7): DGGITQSPKYLFRKEGQNVTLSCEQNLNHDAMYWYRQDPGQGLRLIYYSQIVNDFQKGDIAEGYSVSREKKESFPLTVTSAQKNPTAFYLCASRDSLLSYEQYFGPGTRLTVT.

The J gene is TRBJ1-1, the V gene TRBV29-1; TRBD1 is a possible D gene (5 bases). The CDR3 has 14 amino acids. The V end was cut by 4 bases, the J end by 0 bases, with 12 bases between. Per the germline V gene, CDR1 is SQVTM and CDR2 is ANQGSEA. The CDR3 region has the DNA TGCAGCGTTGGAACAGGTGTGGTGAACACTGAAGCTTTCTTT. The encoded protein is CSVGTGVVNTEAFF.

CDR3 sequence (DNA): TGTGCCAGCAGCGCCGGGACTCAAAAAACCTACGAGCAGTACTTC. This gives the protein CASSAGTQKTYEQYF. The V gene is TRBV13, the J gene TRBJ2-7, with a tentative D call TRBD2 (6 bases). CDR1 PRHDT and CDR2 FYEKMQ come from the germline V gene (reference sequence). This CDR3 region has 15 residues. V gave up 5 bases and J gave up 2 bases, with 16 bases separating them.

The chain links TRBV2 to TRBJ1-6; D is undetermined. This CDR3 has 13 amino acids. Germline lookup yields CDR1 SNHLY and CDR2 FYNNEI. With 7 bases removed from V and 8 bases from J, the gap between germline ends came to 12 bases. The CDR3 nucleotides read TGTGCCAGCAAGGAGGGAGCTGATTCACCCCTCCACTTT. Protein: CASKEGADSPLHF.

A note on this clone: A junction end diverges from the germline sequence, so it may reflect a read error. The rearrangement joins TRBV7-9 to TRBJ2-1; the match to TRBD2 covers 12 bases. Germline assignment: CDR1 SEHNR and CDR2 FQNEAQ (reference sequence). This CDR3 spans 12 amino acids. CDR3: CASSLAGGEQFF. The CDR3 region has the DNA TGTGCCAGCAGCCTAGCGGGAGGGGAGCAGTTCTTC.

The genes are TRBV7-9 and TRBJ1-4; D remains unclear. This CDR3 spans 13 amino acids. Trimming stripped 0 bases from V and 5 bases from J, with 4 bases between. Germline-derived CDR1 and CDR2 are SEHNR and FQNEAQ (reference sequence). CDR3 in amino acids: CASSLAQNEKLFF. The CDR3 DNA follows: TGTGCCAGCAGCTTAGCCCAGAATGAAAAACTGTTTTTT.